Listed here is a single T cell receptor beta chain. The antigen is not known. The entry originates in a study of CD8 T cell repertoires and HIV-1 epitope variants. Across the whole study: Twenty-five autologous and known Gag and Nef epitope variant peptides each stimulated T cells separately. Tested: three Gag epitope families, Nef HW9 and YT9.

The CDR3 is 14 residues long. V was shortened by 0 bases and J by 7 bases, with 13 bases between the two germline ends. Germline CDR1 and CDR2: MGHRA and YSYEKL. The assay was immunoSEQ multiplex PCR, and TCRdb's table has in-frame clones only and misses some. The data contain several thousand clones, about two thirds of them singletons. Broader study findings: Roughly nine antigen-specific TCR beta clonotypes were found; six seemed cross-reactive to variants.

This receptor was taken from a male donor with HIV. This rearrangement joins TRBV4-1 to TRBJ2-7; no clear D. Specimen: cultured CD8+ T cells derived from PBMCs. CDR3 coding DNA: TGCGCCAGCAGCCAAGATCCGATTATAAGAGAGCAGTACTTC. This encodes CASSQDPIIREQYF.